The 20 T cell receptor beta chains reported below all come from one sample, sequenced in a study of cytomegalovirus exposure and HLA in healthy donors. Here immunoSEQ multiplex PCR was the method, and the copy in TCRdb shows in-frame clones only, minus some. The data show about 76,000 clones, 85% to 95% seen once. The material sequenced was PBMCs. Source of these receptors: a woman younger than 30 in good health and CMV-seronegative.

V gene TRBV5-1 combines with J gene TRBJ1-2, with D maybe TRBD1 (5 bases). Germline V lookup: CDR1 SGHRS, CDR2 YFSETQ. This CDR3 contains 18 residues. The germline V and J ends were trimmed by 7 bases and 2 bases, with 27 bases remaining between them. The DNA of the CDR3 is TGCGCCAGCGGGCCTAGGGGCTCAATCGGAGAACCCAACTATGGCTACACCTTC. Amino acid sequence: CASGPRGSIGEPNYGYTF.

V and J are TRBV29-1 and TRBJ1-2, with a possible D match to TRBD1 (6 bases). Between the trimmed V and J ends, which lost 5 bases and 5 bases, there was a span of 18 bases. Germline CDR1 and CDR2: SQVTM and ANQGSEA. The CDR3 covers 14 residues. The CDR3 nucleotides read TGCAGCGTTTCACCACAGGGAAATGGGTATGGCTACACCTTC. Amino acids: CSVSPQGNGYGYTF.

J is TRBJ2-7 and V is TRBV7-2; tentatively, D is TRBD1 (5 bases). This CDR3 has 16 residues. The V end lost 1 base, the J end lost 1 base, and 14 bases lay between the germline ends. CDR1 is SGHTA, CDR2 FQGNSA, per germline. The CDR3 region is CASSLGYRRSSYEQYF. Written as DNA, the CDR3 is TGTGCCAGCAGCTTAGGCTACAGGCGGTCTTCCTACGAGCAGTACTTC.

The chain couples TRBV29-1 to TRBJ1-1; D uncertain. Germline-derived CDR1 and CDR2 are SQVTM and ANQGSEA. Trimming shortened V by 4 bases and J by 1 base, and 10 bases separated the two germline ends. CDR3 length equals 13 residues. The CDR3 nucleotides read TGCAGCGTTGTGGAGGGTCCGAACACTGAAGCTTTCTTT. As protein: CSVVEGPNTEAFF.

The rearrangement uses TRBV27 and TRBJ1-1; 9 bases align to TRBD1. This CDR3 contains 14 residues. V shed 7 bases, J shed 5 bases, and the junction held 8 bases outside the gene matches. In germline, CDR1 is MNHEY, CDR2 SMNVEV (reference sequence). In nucleotides, the CDR3 is TGTGCCAGCACAACAACAGGGGGCCGAACTGAAGCTTTCTTT. This codes for CASTTTGGRTEAFF.

The chain is built from TRBV11-2 and TRBJ2-5; 11 bases align to TRBD1. Unmatched junction bases numbered 8, after V lost 5 bases and J lost 3 bases. In germline, CDR1 is SGHAT, CDR2 FQNNGV. The CDR3 covers 16 residues. CDR3 region: CASSALPGQGEETQYF. CDR3 coding DNA: TGTGCCAGCAGCGCGCTTCCGGGACAGGGGGAAGAGACCCAGTACTTC.

The chain links TRBV19 to TRBJ1-5; D is unresolved. The CDR3 is 14 amino acids. Germline loops: CDR1 LNHDA, CDR2 SQIVND (reference sequence). V lost 6 bases to trimming and J lost 0 bases, with 9 bases between them. CDR3 amino acids: CASRTPNSNQPQHF. The CDR3 nucleotides are TGTGCCAGTAGGACACCGAATAGCAATCAGCCCCAGCATTTT.

This clone has only one observation. The genes are TRBV5-1 and TRBJ1-5; TRBD1 aligns across 7 bases. The trim removed 0 bases at V and 6 bases at J, leaving 6 bases unmatched. The CDR3 spans 15 residues. From germline, CDR1 is SGHRS and CDR2 YFSETQ. The CDR3 spells CASSLEGGGFQPQHF. In DNA form, the CDR3 reads TGCGCCAGCAGCTTGGAAGGAGGGGGCTTTCAGCCCCAGCATTTT.

The gene calls are TRBV13 and TRBJ1-3, with D maybe TRBD1 (6 bases). CDR1 and CDR2 (germline): PRHDT, FYEKMQ (reference sequence). V was shortened by 3 bases and J by 2 bases, with 8 bases between the two germline ends. The CDR3 runs 14 residues. This CDR3 is CASSFRTAGNTIYF. The CDR3 DNA follows: TGTGCCAGCAGCTTTCGGACAGCTGGAAACACCATATATTTT. Full variable domain (remainder filled in from reference TRBV13 and TRBJ1-3): AAGVIQSPRHLIKEKRETATLKCYPIPRHDTVYWYQQGPGQDPQFLISFYEKMQSDKGSIPDRFSAQQFSDYHSELNMSSLELGDSALYFCASSFRTAGNTIYFGEGSWLTVV.

The rearrangement joins TRBV7-9 to TRBJ1-1, with TRBD1 as a possible D gene (5 bases). This CDR3 is built from 14 residues. CDR1 and CDR2 from the germline V gene are SEHNR and FQNEAQ (reference sequence). Trimming took 0 bases from V and 5 from J, leaving 10 bases between them. CDR3 sequence: CASSLAGGGTEAFF. The DNA of the CDR3 is TGTGCCAGCAGCTTAGCAGGTGGGGGGACTGAAGCTTTCTTT.

The chain recombines TRBV4-2 with TRBJ1-5; 7 nucleotides match TRBD1. The CDR3 is made up of 15 amino acids. J lost 0 bases, V lost 4 bases, and 3 bases had no gene match. Germline V CDR1 and CDR2: LGHNA, YNFKEQ. The CDR3 nucleotides read TGTGCCAGCAGCCGGGACAGCTATAGCAATCAGCCCCAGCATTTT. The encoded protein is CASSRDSYSNQPQHF.

The rearrangement links TRBV9 to TRBJ2-2; D is unresolved. Germline-derived CDR1 and CDR2 are SGDLS and YYNGEE. Trimming pared 4 bases from V and 5 bases from J, leaving 12 bases between. This CDR3 region has 14 residues. CDR3 residues: CASSRGPGTGELFF. The CDR3 nucleotides read TGTGCCAGCAGCCGAGGCCCGGGTACCGGGGAGCTGTTTTTT.

This chain uses TRBV7-2 with TRBJ1-2, with 7 bases identical to TRBD1. V shed 1 base, J shed 5 bases, and the junction held 7 bases outside the gene matches. This CDR3 region has 15 residues. Germline lookup yields CDR1 SGHTA and CDR2 FQGNSA. CDR3 in amino acids: CASSLEGRGEYGYTF. CDR3 coding DNA: TGTGCCAGCAGCTTAGAGGGCAGGGGGGAGTATGGCTACACCTTC.

This clone occurred a few times. This rearrangement joins TRBV5-4 to TRBJ2-1; a weak D match, TRBD2 (5 bases). Trimming removed 2 bases at V and 5 bases at J, with 8 bases between. The V gene's germline CDR1 is SGHNT and CDR2 YYREEE (reference sequence). This CDR3 has 13 amino acids. The CDR3 bases are TGTGCCAGCAGCTTAATCGGGGACAATGAGCAGTTCTTC. Residues: CASSLIGDNEQFF.

V gene TRBV4-1 combines with J gene TRBJ1-1; possibly TRBD1 for D (5 bases). Germline lookup yields CDR1 MGHRA and CDR2 YSYEKL. This CDR3 spans 17 amino acids. V was clipped by 3 bases and J by 7 bases, with 24 bases between them. For the CDR3, the DNA is TGCGCCAGCAGCCAGGGGTCCCCGACAGTTTTCTTTTTTGAAGCTTTCTTT. The encoded protein is CASSQGSPTVFFFEAFF.

The rearrangement uses TRBV15 and TRBJ2-6, with a tentative D call TRBD2 (6 bases). Germline CDR1 reads LNHNV; CDR2 reads YYDKDF (reference sequence). The CDR3 loop spans 17 amino acids. V gave up 0 bases and J gave up 4 bases, with 13 bases separating them. CDR3 sequence: CATSRDRGGAGANVLTF. The CDR3 DNA sequence: TGTGCCACCAGCAGAGATAGAGGAGGGGCGGGGGCCAACGTCCTGACTTTC.

The rearrangement uses TRBV9 and TRBJ2-2, with 9 bases identical to TRBD1. The ends lost 1 base at V and 6 bases at J; junction bases unmatched: 7. CDR1 SGDLS and CDR2 YYNGEE come from the germline V gene. The CDR3 is made up of 16 amino acids. CDR3 region: CASSVRPTGGSGELFF. The CDR3 region has the DNA TGTGCCAGCAGCGTACGCCCGACAGGGGGATCCGGGGAGCTGTTTTTT.

The chain couples TRBV7-2 to TRBJ1-2; D is ambiguous. The germline V gene has CDR1 SGHTA and CDR2 FQGNSA. V was trimmed by 3 bases and J by 8 bases, leaving 22 bases between them. This CDR3 is 16 amino acids long. The CDR3 loop reads CASSLSRRAQWEGYTF. CDR3 coding DNA: TGTGCCAGCAGCTTGTCGCGTAGGGCCCAATGGGAGGGCTACACCTTC.

The chain carries TRBV18 and TRBJ2-2; D may be TRBD2 (6 bases). Trimming removed 6 bases at V and 2 bases at J, with 16 bases between. The CDR3 is made up of 16 amino acids. From germline, CDR1 is KGHSH and CDR2 LQKENI. In DNA form, the CDR3 reads TGTGCCAGCTCTCCGCTTGGGACTTTTAACACCGGGGAGCTGTTTTTT. Amino acids: CASSPLGTFNTGELFF.

The chain couples TRBV5-5 to TRBJ2-6; D call uncertain. Germline assignment: CDR1 SGHKS and CDR2 YYEKEE (reference sequence). This CDR3 has 16 residues. Trimming cost V 1 base and J 1 base, with 9 bases left between them. CDR3 amino acids: CASSLIVQSGANVLTF. The CDR3 region has the DNA TGTGCCAGCAGCTTGATCGTGCAGTCTGGGGCCAACGTCCTGACTTTC. The full variable domain, with the rest looked up from reference TRBV5-5 and TRBJ2-6, is DAGVTQSPTHLIKTRGQQVTLRCSPISGHKSVSWYQQVLGQGPQFIFQYYEKEERGRGNFPDRFSARQFPNYSSELNVNALLLGDSALYLCASSLIVQSGANVLTFGAGSRLTVL.